These 7 T cell receptor beta chains were sequenced from one sample in a study of blood T cell repertoires in COVID-19. Assay used: immunoSEQ multiplex PCR; TCRdb lists only in-frame clones, some missing. The sample gives 110,000 or so clones, more than 70% of which show up once; roughly 5% is in the top ten. The sample taken for sequencing was peripheral blood. The receptors originated from a woman in her sixties with COVID-19, enrolled during active disease.

This clone has a single count. This chain uses TRBV6-4 with TRBJ2-2; no firm D call. V dropped 0 bases and J dropped 4 bases, with 6 bases sitting between them. This CDR3 has 14 amino acids. From germline, CDR1 is MRHNA and CDR2 SNTAGT. The CDR3 is CASSDSGGTGELFF. In nucleotides, the CDR3 is TGTGCCAGCAGTGACTCCGGCGGCACCGGGGAGCTGTTTTTT.

The V gene is TRBV5-4, the J gene TRBJ1-3; D remains ambiguous. This CDR3 contains 15 residues. V dropped 1 base and J dropped 4 bases, with 12 bases sitting between them. In germline, CDR1 is SGHNT, CDR2 YYREEE (reference sequence). The chain's CDR3 is CASSLYTGRGNTIYF. The CDR3 DNA is TGTGCCAGCAGCTTGTACACTGGGAGGGGAAACACCATATATTTT.

V is TRBV27 and J is TRBJ2-7; 10 bases are a match to TRBD2. This CDR3 is 13 amino acids long. The germline V gene has CDR1 MNHEY and CDR2 SMNVEV (reference sequence). Unmatched junction bases numbered 2, after V lost 2 bases and J lost 7 bases. CDR3 in amino acids: CASSLSGRGEQYF. The CDR3 nucleotides read TGTGCCAGCAGTTTAAGCGGGAGGGGGGAGCAGTACTTC.

This chain connects TRBV2 to TRBJ1-5; D gene unclear. Germline loops: CDR1 SNHLY, CDR2 FYNNEI. The CDR3 is made up of 14 amino acids. The V gene lost 5 bases and the J gene lost 4 bases, with 12 bases spanning the gap. CDR3 sequence (DNA): TGTGCCAGCAGTTCGGGAATTTGGAATCAGCCCCAGCATTTT. Translated, it gives CASSSGIWNQPQHF.

V usage is TRBV27 and J usage is TRBJ1-1; D may be TRBD1 (5 bases). V dropped 4 bases and J dropped 4 bases, with 13 bases sitting between them. The germline gives CDR1 MNHEY, CDR2 SMNVEV (reference sequence). The CDR3 spans 14 residues. CDR3 loop: CASSWTGRGTEAFF. The CDR3 coding sequence is TGTGCCAGCAGTTGGACCGGGAGGGGCACTGAAGCTTTCTTT.

This chain connects TRBV5-1 to TRBJ1-2; 8 nucleotides line up with TRBD1. The ends lost 3 bases at V and 8 bases at J; junction bases unmatched: 9. Looked up from germline, CDR1 is SGHRS and CDR2 is YFSETQ. CDR3 size: 14 residues. The CDR3 bases are TGCGCCAGCAGCTCTACCGGACAGGGTTCCGGCTACACCTTC. Translation: CASSSTGQGSGYTF.

The chain links TRBV5-1 to TRBJ2-5; the match to TRBD2 covers 12 bases. V lost 5 bases, J lost 4 bases, and 6 bases stayed unmatched. Germline CDR1 and CDR2: SGHRS and YFSETQ. This CDR3 has 15 residues. CDR3 nucleotide sequence: TGCGCCAGCAGGGAAGGACTAGCGGGGTCAGAGACCCAGTACTTC. It yields the protein CASREGLAGSETQYF.